A selection of T cell receptor beta chains follows, all from one sample in a study of tumor-infiltrating lymphocytes in localized non-small cell lung cancer. Clones were read by immunoSEQ multiplex PCR, and TCRdb kept only the in-frame ones, dropping some. The sample consists of fewer than 15,000 clones, 55% to 75% of them appearing once. Sequenced material: lung tumor tissue. These receptors were obtained from a human donor with non-small cell lung cancer. The CDR3 runs from the conserved cysteine through the conserved F or W. A D gene is named only where the DNA matches it firmly. Only some rows state a clone size, as once, few, many or a class for expanded clones.

V gene: TRBV2; D gene: .; J gene: TRBJ1-1; clone size: .; CDR3 DNA: TGTGCCAGCAGTAGGGAAGGCTTTGAAGCTTTCTTT; CDR3 protein: CASSREGFEAFF
V gene: TRBV4-2; D gene: TRBD1; J gene: TRBJ2-7; clone size: .; CDR3 DNA: TGTGCCAGCAGCCCCGACAGGGCCCACGAGCAGTACTTC; CDR3 protein: CASSPDRAHEQYF
V gene: TRBV15; D gene: TRBD2; J gene: TRBJ2-7; clone size: .; CDR3 DNA: TGTGCCACCAGCAGAGAGTCCCTAGCGGACTACGAGCAGTACTTC; CDR3 protein: CATSRESLADYEQYF
V gene: TRBV5-6; D gene: .; J gene: TRBJ2-1; clone size: once; CDR3 DNA: TGTGCCAGCAGCTCCGGGGCCTACAATGAGCAGTTCTTC; CDR3 protein: CASSSGAYNEQFF
V gene: TRBV18; D gene: .; J gene: TRBJ2-3; clone size: .; CDR3 DNA: TGTGCCAGCCCTCCGGGCCCCAGCACAGATACGCAGTATTTT; CDR3 protein: CASPPGPSTDTQYF
V gene: TRBV2; D gene: TRBD1; J gene: TRBJ1-2; clone size: .; CDR3 DNA: TGTGCCAGCAGCGTAGACAGGGTTTGGGATGGCTACACCTTC; CDR3 protein: CASSVDRVWDGYTF
V gene: TRBV27; D gene: .; J gene: TRBJ2-1; clone size: .; CDR3 DNA: TGTGCCAGCAGGCAAGGGCCGGATAGCTCCTACAATGAGCAGTTCTTC; CDR3 protein: CASRQGPDSSYNEQFF
V gene: TRBV2; D gene: TRBD1; J gene: TRBJ2-4; clone size: few; CDR3 DNA: TGTGCCAGCAGTGCACAGGGGGCAGGGAGGGAAAACATTCAGTACTTC; CDR3 protein: CASSAQGAGRENIQYF
V gene: TRBV5-4; D gene: TRBD1; J gene: TRBJ2-7; clone size: .; CDR3 DNA: TGTGCCAGCAGCCCTCCGACAGGGAACTACGAGCAGTACTTC; CDR3 protein: CASSPPTGNYEQYF
V gene: TRBV5-6; D gene: TRBD1; J gene: TRBJ1-5; clone size: once; CDR3 DNA: TGTGCCAGCAGCTTGTGGGACAGAGACTATCAGCCCCAGCATTTT; CDR3 protein: CASSLWDRDYQPQHF
V gene: TRBV7-2; D gene: .; J gene: TRBJ2-3; clone size: once; CDR3 DNA: TGTGCCAGCAGCTTAGTGCCTAGAGATACGCAGTATTTT; CDR3 protein: CASSLVPRDTQYF
V gene: TRBV5-1; D gene: .; J gene: TRBJ1-5; clone size: .; CDR3 DNA: TGCGCCAGCAGCCGGTCCCCGGGCAGCAATCAGCCCCAGCATTTT; CDR3 protein: CASSRSPGSNQPQHF
V gene: TRBV30; D gene: TRBD1; J gene: TRBJ1-5; clone size: few; CDR3 DNA: TGTGCCTGGAGTGTAAAGGGGACAGTAAGGGTTCAGCCCCAGCATTTT; CDR3 protein: CAWSVKGTVRVQPQHF
V gene: TRBV2; D gene: .; J gene: TRBJ1-5; clone size: medium-sized; CDR3 DNA: TGTGCCAGCAGTGAAACCGGGGGACTGCCCCAGCATTTT; CDR3 protein: CASSETGGLPQHF
V gene: TRBV15; D gene: TRBD1; J gene: TRBJ2-7; clone size: medium-sized; CDR3 DNA: TGTGCCACCAGCAGAGAGACAGGGAAAGCCTACGAGCAGTACTTC; CDR3 protein: CATSRETGKAYEQYF
V gene: TRBV7-9; D gene: .; J gene: TRBJ1-2; clone size: .; CDR3 DNA: TGTGCCAGCTATCTCGATGGCTACACCTTC; CDR3 protein: CASYLDGYTF
V gene: TRBV27; D gene: .; J gene: TRBJ2-1; clone size: few; CDR3 DNA: TGTGCCAGCTCGGACTGGAGCTCCTACAATGAGCAGTTCTTC; CDR3 protein: CASSDWSSYNEQFF
V gene: TRBV11-2; D gene: .; J gene: TRBJ1-1; clone size: .; CDR3 DNA: TGTGCCAGCAGCTTAGACCGGGGAGGTAACACTAAAGCTTTCTTT; CDR3 protein: CASSLDRGGNTKAFF
V gene: TRBV6-4; D gene: .; J gene: TRBJ2-3; clone size: few; CDR3 DNA: TGTGCCAGCTCGGTTAGCGGAAGCACAGATACGCAGTATTTT; CDR3 protein: CASSVSGSTDTQYF
V gene: TRBV7-2; D gene: TRBD1; J gene: TRBJ1-2; clone size: .; CDR3 DNA: TGTGCCAGCAGCATCGGGACAGGACAAGTCTATGGCTACACCTTC; CDR3 protein: CASSIGTGQVYGYTF
V gene: TRBV7-6; D gene: .; J gene: TRBJ2-1; clone size: .; CDR3 DNA: TGTGCCAGCAGCTTTGCGGGGGCCTCTAATGAGCAGTTCTTC; CDR3 protein: CASSFAGASNEQFF
V gene: TRBV2; D gene: .; J gene: TRBJ2-7; clone size: .; CDR3 DNA: TGTGCCAGCAGTGTCTTCGGCAGGGGCCTACGATTAAGCTCCTACGAGCAGTACTTC; CDR3 protein: CASSVFGRGLRLSSYEQYF
V gene: TRBV7-2; D gene: TRBD2; J gene: TRBJ2-3; clone size: medium-sized; CDR3 DNA: TGTGCCAGCACCACCGGACTAGCGGGAGTCACAGATACGCAGTATTTT; CDR3 protein: CASTTGLAGVTDTQYF
V gene: TRBV6-5; D gene: TRBD2; J gene: TRBJ2-1; clone size: .; CDR3 DNA: TGTGCCAGCAGTTACTCTCGCGGGGGGTCCTACAATGAGCAGTTCTTC; CDR3 protein: CASSYSRGGSYNEQFF
V gene: TRBV29-1; D gene: TRBD1; J gene: TRBJ1-1; clone size: .; CDR3 DNA: TGCAGCGTTCCGGGGGGGACAGCGAACACTGAAGCTTTCTTT; CDR3 protein: CSVPGGTANTEAFF
V gene: TRBV30; D gene: .; J gene: TRBJ1-3; clone size: .; CDR3 DNA: TGTGCCTGGAGTGCGGTTACGTACTCTGGAAACACCATATATTTT; CDR3 protein: CAWSAVTYSGNTIYF
V gene: TRBV5-1; D gene: .; J gene: TRBJ2-2; clone size: .; CDR3 DNA: TGCGCCAGCAGCTTGGCGGCAGGGGATGCCGGGGAGCTGTTTTTT; CDR3 protein: CASSLAAGDAGELFF
V gene: TRBV5-1; D gene: .; J gene: TRBJ1-3; clone size: .; CDR3 DNA: TGCGCCAGCAGCCCCGGGACTAGCTCTGGAAACACCATATATTTT; CDR3 protein: CASSPGTSSGNTIYF
V gene: TRBV2; D gene: .; J gene: TRBJ2-2; clone size: .; CDR3 DNA: TGTGCCAGCAGTGTGGAGCTCACCGGGGAGCTGTTTTTT; CDR3 protein: CASSVELTGELFF
V gene: TRBV7-9; D gene: .; J gene: TRBJ2-5; clone size: once; CDR3 DNA: TGTGCCAGCAGCTCCCTAGGGGGGGAAAGTGGGAGGGCCAGAGAGACCCAGTACTTC; CDR3 protein: CASSSLGGESGRARETQYF
V gene: TRBV25-1; D gene: TRBD1; J gene: TRBJ1-2; clone size: .; CDR3 DNA: TGTGCCAGTTCAGGGGGCCCTGGCTACACCTTC; CDR3 protein: CASSGGPGYTF
V gene: TRBV4-2; D gene: .; J gene: TRBJ2-7; clone size: once; CDR3 DNA: TGTGCCAGCAGCCCCTCGGCCGGGAACGAGCAGTACTTC; CDR3 protein: CASSPSAGNEQYF
V gene: TRBV6-5; D gene: .; J gene: TRBJ2-2; clone size: few; CDR3 DNA: TGTGCCAGCAGGCAGGACACCGGGGAGCTGTTTTTT; CDR3 protein: CASRQDTGELFF
V gene: TRBV30; D gene: .; J gene: TRBJ2-5; clone size: .; CDR3 DNA: TGTGCCTGGAGTAGGGGGCAAGAGACCCAGTACTTC; CDR3 protein: CAWSRGQETQYF
V gene: TRBV2; D gene: .; J gene: TRBJ1-5; clone size: .; CDR3 DNA: TGTGCCAGCAGTGGGGACGTAGTAAATCAGCCCCAGCATTTT; CDR3 protein: CASSGDVVNQPQHF
V gene: TRBV28; D gene: TRBD2; J gene: TRBJ2-4; clone size: few; CDR3 DNA: TGTGCCAGCAGTTTAGGGACTAGCGGGATTCAGTACTTC; CDR3 protein: CASSLGTSGIQYF
V gene: TRBV27; D gene: TRBD2; J gene: TRBJ2-5; clone size: few; CDR3 DNA: TGTGCCAGCAGCTTAACCGTAGCGGGAGGAGGGGAGACCCAGTACTTC; CDR3 protein: CASSLTVAGGGETQYF
V gene: TRBV5-1; D gene: TRBD1; J gene: TRBJ2-5; clone size: .; CDR3 DNA: TGCGCCAGCAGCTGGAGTGGACAGGAGCAAGAGACCCAGTACTTC; CDR3 protein: CASSWSGQEQETQYF
V gene: TRBV7-9; D gene: TRBD2; J gene: TRBJ2-3; clone size: .; CDR3 DNA: TGTGCCAGCAGCTTAAGGTCTAGCGGTCCCACAGATACGCAGTATTTT; CDR3 protein: CASSLRSSGPTDTQYF
V gene: TRBV30; D gene: .; J gene: TRBJ1-2; clone size: .; CDR3 DNA: TGTGCCTGGAGCGGGCAGGGGTACCATGGCTACACCTTC; CDR3 protein: CAWSGQGYHGYTF
V gene: TRBV18; D gene: .; J gene: TRBJ2-1; clone size: .; CDR3 DNA: TGTGCCAGCTCACCCATAACGAACAATGAGCAGTTCTTC; CDR3 protein: CASSPITNNEQFF
V gene: TRBV28; D gene: .; J gene: TRBJ1-2; clone size: medium-sized; CDR3 DNA: TGTGCCAGCAGTTTATCGACATTGGGAGTAGGGGGCTACACCTTC; CDR3 protein: CASSLSTLGVGGYTF
V gene: TRBV5-1; D gene: TRBD1; J gene: TRBJ1-2; clone size: .; CDR3 DNA: TGCGCCAGCAGCAAAGGACAGGGTGGCTACACCTTC; CDR3 protein: CASSKGQGGYTF
V gene: TRBV2; D gene: TRBD2; J gene: TRBJ2-1; clone size: .; CDR3 DNA: TGTGCCAGCAGTGAAACCAGCGGGGATCCGAATGAGCAGTTCTTC; CDR3 protein: CASSETSGDPNEQFF
V gene: TRBV7-8; D gene: .; J gene: TRBJ1-1; clone size: .; CDR3 DNA: TGTGCCAGCAGCTTAGGCTTGGGACGGTTGAACACTGAAGCTTTCTTT; CDR3 protein: CASSLGLGRLNTEAFF
V gene: TRBV30; D gene: .; J gene: TRBJ2-5; clone size: .; CDR3 DNA: TGTGCCTGGAGGCTATGGCGAGGTGGGGAAGAGACCCAGTACTTC; CDR3 protein: CAWRLWRGGEETQYF
V gene: TRBV6-4; D gene: .; J gene: TRBJ2-3; clone size: .; CDR3 DNA: TGTGCCAGCAGCCGCGGTTCAACGTATTTT; CDR3 protein: CASSRGSTYF
V gene: TRBV5-1; D gene: .; J gene: TRBJ2-1; clone size: .; CDR3 DNA: TGCGCCAGCAGCTTGGGACTGGCGGGTATTAATGAGCAGTTCTTC; CDR3 protein: CASSLGLAGINEQFF